The 22 T cell receptor beta chains presented below share a single source sample, sequenced in a study of blood T cell repertoires in COVID-19. Only in-frame clones appear in the TCRdb table, and some are missing; sequencing was by immunoSEQ multiplex PCR. The sample includes some 170,000 clones, over 80% of them seen just once. The sample consisted of peripheral blood. The receptors here all came from a woman in her 70s with acute or convalescent COVID-19.

This clone was recorded only once. This chain connects TRBV19 to TRBJ1-1; 7 bases are a match to TRBD1. CDR3 length: 14 residues. Trimming removed 6 bases from V and 1 base from J; junction bases left unmatched: 5. CDR1 is LNHDA, CDR2 SQIVND, per germline (reference sequence). The CDR3 bases are TGTGCCAGTAGCCGGGAGGGGGCGAACACTGAAGCTTTCTTT. Its protein is CASSREGANTEAFF.

CDR3 in DNA: TGTGCCTGGAGTCTGGCGGGGGCCACAGATACGCAGTATTTT. This sequence encodes CAWSLAGATDTQYF. This chain uses TRBV30 with TRBJ2-3; maybe TRBD2 (7 bases). The CDR3 is 14 amino acids. The V end lost 2 bases, the J end lost 2 bases, and 11 bases lay between the germline ends. The germline gives CDR1 GTSNPN, CDR2 SVGIG (reference sequence).

The V call is TRBV5-5, the J call TRBJ2-7, with TRBD2 matching over 7 bases. The CDR3 loop spans 15 amino acids. The V and J ends lost 4 bases and 1 base, in that order; junction bases with no gene match: 8. Germline CDR1 SGHKS, CDR2 YYEKEE (reference sequence). The CDR3 DNA sequence: TGTGCCAGCAGCCGGGAGCGGGGTCGATCCTACGAGCAGTACTTC. Translated: CASSRERGRSYEQYF.

The genes are TRBV5-1 and TRBJ2-3; D is undetermined. The length of the CDR3 is 12 residues. From germline, CDR1 is SGHRS and CDR2 YFSETQ. V lost 1 base to trimming and J lost 8 bases, with 8 bases between them. CDR3 coding DNA: TGCGCCAGCAGCTTGTCGTTGAGTACGCAGTATTTT. As protein: CASSLSLSTQYF.

The V and J genes are TRBV5-1 and TRBJ1-6; 8 bases line up with TRBD1. V was pared by 1 base and J by 9 bases, with 6 bases of the junction left unmatched. Germline assignment: CDR1 SGHRS and CDR2 YFSETQ. This CDR3 spans 15 amino acids. The CDR3 spells CASSLQDRVGSPLHF. The CDR3 DNA reads as TGCGCCAGCAGCTTGCAGGACAGGGTTGGTTCACCCCTCCACTTT.

The chain is built from TRBV7-9 and TRBJ2-7; 8 nucleotides align to TRBD2. Looked up from germline, CDR1 is SEHNR and CDR2 is FQNEAQ (reference sequence). The CDR3 extends over 16 amino acids. The junction had 14 bases not matched to a gene; V was cut back by 7 bases and J by 3 bases. The CDR3 reads CASTPGGSVPFYEQYF. In DNA form, the CDR3 reads TGTGCCAGCACCCCGGGGGGGTCAGTTCCCTTCTACGAGCAGTACTTC.

Only a few counts were recorded for this clone. CDR3 sequence reads: CASSRGQTNYGYTF. For the CDR3, the DNA is TGTGCCAGTAGTCGGGGACAGACTAACTATGGCTACACCTTC. The chain recombines TRBV19 with TRBJ1-2; 7 bases are shared with TRBD1. Looked up from germline, CDR1 is LNHDA and CDR2 is SQIVND (reference sequence). The CDR3 covers 14 residues. V trimming: 5 bases; J trimming: 0 bases; junction bases outside the gene matches: 3.

This chain uses TRBV24-1 with TRBJ1-1, with a possible D match to TRBD1 (6 bases). The CDR3 contains 15 residues. V shed 5 bases and J shed 0 bases, with 12 bases lying between them. CDR1 is KGHDR, CDR2 SFDVKD, per germline. The CDR3: CATSVLQGMNTEAFF. The CDR3 region has the DNA TGTGCCACCAGTGTCCTACAGGGAATGAACACTGAAGCTTTCTTT.

The chain employs TRBV21-1 and TRBJ1-5. TRBV21-1 is termed a pseudogene. The CDR3 sequence is 14 residues long. The CDR3 DNA sequence: TGTGCCCACGCCCGGGTTTTGGGCAATCAGCCCCAGCATTTT. It codes for CAHARVLGNQPQHF.

The chain has TRBV29-1 and TRBJ2-1, with 8 positions matching TRBD2. The CDR3 covers 16 residues. The J segment lost 5 bases and the V segment lost 4 bases, leaving 13 bases of the junction unmatched. From germline, CDR1 is SQVTM and CDR2 ANQGSEA. CDR3 nucleotides: TGCAGCGTTGCTATGGACACGGGAGGGATAAACAATGAGCAGTTCTTC. Translation gives CSVAMDTGGINNEQFF.

This chain joins TRBV6-5 and TRBJ2-5, with a weak D call TRBD2 (5 bases). The germline CDR1 and CDR2 sequences are MNHEY and SVGAGI. V lost 6 bases, J lost 0 bases, and 8 bases lay in between. The CDR3 totals 13 residues. The CDR3 loop reads CASRDWNQETQYF. As DNA, the CDR3 is TGTGCCAGCAGGGACTGGAACCAAGAGACCCAGTACTTC.

The CDR3 sequence is CASSYYARDGGSNQPQHF. CDR3 in DNA: TGTGCCAGCAGTTACTATGCTCGGGACGGAGGGAGCAATCAGCCCCAGCATTTT. The chain combines TRBV6-2 or TRBV6-3 with TRBJ1-5, with D possibly TRBD1 on 5 matching bases. Trimming pared 1 base from V and 1 base from J, leaving 17 bases between. CDR1 MNHEY and CDR2 SVGEGT come from the germline V gene. CDR3 length: 18 amino acids.

As regards this clone: Given a far larger clone just one base away, this is likely a sequencing read error. The V and J genes are TRBV7-3 and TRBJ1-5; a weak D match, TRBD1 (6 bases). V lost 5 bases and J lost 4, with 9 bases in between. The germline V gene encodes CDR1 SGHTA and CDR2 FQGTGA. There are 13 residues in the CDR3. The CDR3: CASSLDRNQPQHF. The CDR3 DNA follows: TGTGCCAGCAGCCTCGACAGGAATCAGCCCCAGCATTTT.

The rearrangement uses TRBV19 and TRBJ1-1; 8 bases agree with TRBD1. Trimming cost V 5 bases and J 2 bases; bases outside gene matches: 10. The germline CDR1 and CDR2 sequences are LNHDA and SQIVND (reference sequence). The CDR3 runs to 16 residues. CDR3 bases: TGTGCCAGTAGTTTGTCGCCAGGGGGCCCCAACACTGAAGCTTTCTTT. The encoded protein is CASSLSPGGPNTEAFF.

The rearrangement uses TRBV28 and TRBJ1-1; D ambiguous. V gave up 2 bases and J gave up 1 base, with 11 bases separating them. This CDR3 has 15 residues. Germline CDR1 is MDHEN and CDR2 is SYDVKM. The CDR3 nucleotides read TGTGCCAGCAGTTTAGTGAGGTTAACGAACACTGAAGCTTTCTTT. Translation gives CASSLVRLTNTEAFF.

V gene TRBV6-2 or TRBV6-3 combines with J gene TRBJ1-2; tentatively, D is TRBD1 (6 bases). From germline, CDR1 is MNHEY and CDR2 SVGEGT. CDR3 size: 17 residues. Trimming took 0 bases from V and 4 from J, leaving 18 bases between them. This CDR3 is CASSYSRGARNTYGYTF. CDR3 sequence (DNA): TGTGCCAGCAGTTACTCCCGGGGGGCCAGGAACACCTATGGCTACACCTTC.

The chain employs TRBV29-1 and TRBJ1-2, with D perhaps TRBD1 (6 bases). CDR1 is SQVTM and CDR2 is ANQGSEA in the germline V gene. This CDR3 spans 15 amino acids. The V and J ends lost 6 bases and 2 bases respectively, with 19 bases between them. The DNA for the CDR3 is TGCAGCGTGGGCTTCGGGGGGCAGGGGAACTATGGCTACACCTTC. It encodes CSVGFGGQGNYGYTF.

The chain has TRBV19 and TRBJ2-1; 10 positions agree with TRBD1. In germline, CDR1 is LNHDA, CDR2 SQIVND (reference sequence). V gave up 10 bases and J gave up 8 bases; unmatched junction bases: 11. The CDR3 has 14 residues. This CDR3 reads CATRSTGGTDEQFF. CDR3 DNA sequence: TGTGCCACCAGATCGACAGGGGGCACAGATGAGCAGTTCTTC.

The chain recombines TRBV5-1 with TRBJ2-3; D may be TRBD2 (6 bases). V was shortened by 3 bases and J by 0 bases, with 14 bases between the two germline ends. Per germline, CDR1 SGHRS and CDR2 YFSETQ. This CDR3 has 16 amino acids. The CDR3: CASSSNFGGSTDTQYF. The CDR3 DNA is TGCGCCAGCAGCTCGAACTTCGGGGGTAGCACAGATACGCAGTATTTT.

The genes are TRBV19 and TRBJ1-5; D may be TRBD1 (6 bases). Germline V gene data show CDR1 as LNHDA and CDR2 as SQIVND (reference sequence). V lost 7 bases and J 2 bases, leaving 12 bases between the germline ends. The CDR3 covers 14 residues. The DNA of the CDR3 is TGTGCCAGTATTGAACGGACAGGCAATCAGCCCCAGCATTTT. Protein product: CASIERTGNQPQHF. The full variable domain, its missing parts supplied by reference TRBV19 and TRBJ1-5, is DGGITQSPKYLFRKEGQNVTLSCEQNLNHDAMYWYRQDPGQGLRLIYYSQIVNDFQKGDIAEGYSVSREKKESFPLTVTSAQKNPTAFYLCASIERTGNQPQHFGDGTRLSIL.

CDR3 nucleotides: TGTGCCTTCACCTCCCAGGGTCGGAATGAGCAGTTCTTC. It encodes CAFTSQGRNEQFF. This chain uses TRBV30 with TRBJ2-1; TRBD1 is a possible D gene (5 bases). V lost 7 bases to trimming and J lost 7 bases, with 17 bases between them. This CDR3 has 13 amino acids. Germline assignment: CDR1 GTSNPN and CDR2 SVGIG (reference sequence).

V is TRBV5-1 and J is TRBJ1-6; D may be TRBD1 (5 bases). The length of the CDR3 is 14 residues. Trimming took 3 bases from V and 7 from J, leaving 11 bases between them. From germline, CDR1 is SGHRS and CDR2 YFSETQ. The CDR3 nucleotides are TGCGCCAGCAGCTCGACAGTCCAGAATTCACCCCTCCACTTT. Amino acids: CASSSTVQNSPLHF.